This T cell receptor beta chain was sequenced for a study of blood T cell repertoires in COVID-19. Study-level background: T cells, B-cell-depleted T cells, or PBMCs provided the cDNA or gDNA that served as material.

The count of this clone is one. Donors of Cohort 3 who recovered were those that had two negative PCRs, clearance, or symptom resolution. The V gene lost 8 bases and the J gene lost 4 bases, with 14 bases spanning the gap. The CDR3 spans 13 residues. The germline gives CDR1 MNHEY, CDR2 SVGAGI. In the source study's methods: Cell counts per sample came from amplifying reference gene primers. The repertoire was sequenced with immunoSEQ multiplex PCR; TCRdb's copy has only in-frame clones and lacks some. D and trimming were read from the DNA, whereas the V and J calls and clone size are those reported in that table. The sample holds 250,000 to 350,000 clones, about 91% seen once.

J is TRBJ1-1 and V is TRBV6-5; D gene ambiguous. The sequenced material came from PBMCs or T cells enriched from blood (not recorded which). The source of this sequence is a woman aged 18 to 35 who had recovered from COVID-19. The CDR3 nucleotides read TGTGCCAGCTCATATACGGTTATCACTGAAGCTTTCTTT. This translates into CASSYTVITEAFF.